A single sample gave rise to the 25 T cell receptor beta chains below, sequenced in a study of cytomegalovirus exposure and HLA in healthy donors. The PCR contained 60 Vbeta and 13 Jbeta primers. The data were produced by immunoSEQ multiplex PCR, yet TCRdb's version contains in-frame clones alone and is incomplete. In all, the sample yields around 130,000 clones. The sequenced sample was PBMCs. All receptors derive from a woman aged 55-70 years in good health and CMV-seronegative.

In DNA, the CDR3 is TGTGCCAGCAGCTATGGACTAGCCCAAGAGACCCAGTACTTC. Its protein product is CASSYGLAQETQYF. The chain has TRBV7-9 and TRBJ2-5; 8 nucleotides line up with TRBD2. Per the germline V gene, CDR1 is SEHNR and CDR2 is FQNEAQ (reference sequence). This CDR3 comprises 14 residues. The J segment lost 1 base and the V segment lost 4 bases, leaving 2 bases of the junction unmatched. Looking up the rest from reference TRBV7-9 and TRBJ2-5 gives the full variable domain: DTGVSQNPRHKITKRGQNVTFRCDPISEHNRLYWYRQTLGQGPEFLTYFQNEAQLEKSRLLSDRFSAERPKGSFSTLEIQRTEQGDSAMYLCASSYGLAQETQYFGPGTRLLVL.

V usage is TRBV7-6 and J usage is TRBJ1-1; 8 bases are a match to TRBD1. CDR1 and CDR2 from the germline V gene are SGHVS and FNYEAQ. This CDR3 is 16 amino acids long. Losses at the gene ends were 0 bases for V and 5 bases for J; bases not matched to a gene: 8. The DNA for the CDR3 is TGTGCCAGCAGCTTAGCTGGAGGACAGGGAAATACTGAAGCTTTCTTT. This gives the protein CASSLAGGQGNTEAFF.

The gene calls are TRBV7-9 and TRBJ1-6; D possibly corresponds to TRBD1 (5 bases). Per germline, CDR1 SEHNR and CDR2 FQNEAQ (reference sequence). The length of the CDR3 is 17 residues. V gave up 0 bases and J gave up 0 bases, with 9 bases separating them. The CDR3 protein is CASSLAGASSYNSPLHF. CDR3 DNA: TGTGCCAGCAGCTTAGCAGGGGCGAGCTCCTATAATTCACCCCTCCACTTT.

The chain links TRBV5-1 to TRBJ2-1; TRBD2 agrees at 9 bases. Germline CDR1 SGHRS, CDR2 YFSETQ. The trim removed 1 base at V and 2 bases at J, leaving 4 bases unmatched. This CDR3 comprises 16 residues. CDR3 nucleotides: TGCGCCAGCAGCTTGAGTGGCGGGGGGGCCTACAATGAGCAGTTCTTC. It is translated as CASSLSGGGAYNEQFF.

The rearrangement joins TRBV6-5 to TRBJ2-2, with D hard to call. Germline CDR1 and CDR2: MNHEY and SVGAGI. V lost 1 base and J 0 bases, leaving 9 bases between the germline ends. The CDR3 has 16 residues. CDR3 nucleotide sequence: TGTGCCAGCAGTTACTTTGGCACCACGAACACCGGGGAGCTGTTTTTT. This encodes CASSYFGTTNTGELFF.

The chain employs TRBV6-5 and TRBJ2-5; 9 nucleotides line up with TRBD1. The J call may be in error: the DNA end matches TRBJ2-7 better. In germline, CDR1 is MNHEY, CDR2 SVGAGI. This CDR3 comprises 14 residues. DNA of the CDR3: TGTGCCAGCAGTCGGGGACAGGGAACCTACGAGCAGTACTTC. It codes for CASSRGQGTYEQYF.

The chain combines TRBV5-5 with TRBJ2-3; 10 bases line up with TRBD2. This CDR3 is 16 amino acids long. Germline CDR1 and CDR2: SGHKS and YYEKEE (reference sequence). The J segment lost 2 bases and the V segment lost 4 bases, leaving 7 bases of the junction unmatched. CDR3 region: CASSLPGTSVTDTQYF. Written as DNA, the CDR3 is TGTGCCAGCAGCCTCCCCGGGACTAGCGTCACAGATACGCAGTATTTT.

The chain couples TRBV6-5 to TRBJ1-6; the match to TRBD1 covers 9 bases. Germline loops: CDR1 MNHEY, CDR2 SVGAGI. The CDR3 is 14 residues long. The V and J ends lost 4 bases and 5 bases, in that order; junction bases with no gene match: 0. CDR3 amino acids: CASSWDRDNSPLHF. As DNA, the CDR3 is TGTGCCAGCAGTTGGGACAGGGATAATTCACCCCTCCACTTT.

V gene TRBV5-1 combines with J gene TRBJ2-2; D perhaps matches TRBD1 (6 bases). The germline V and J ends were trimmed by 3 bases and 6 bases, with 15 bases remaining between them. Germline V gene data show CDR1 as SGHRS and CDR2 as YFSETQ. This CDR3 has 15 amino acids. The CDR3 DNA is TGCGCCAGCAGCTCTGGACAGCAAGGGGCCGGGGAGCTGTTTTTT. It is translated as CASSSGQQGAGELFF.

J is TRBJ1-3 and V is TRBV7-2; TRBD1 aligns across 9 bases. The CDR3 totals 15 residues. The J segment lost 3 bases and the V segment lost 4 bases, leaving 4 bases of the junction unmatched. CDR1 is SGHTA, CDR2 FQGNSA, per germline. The CDR3 bases are TGTGCCAGCAGCTCCGACAGGGGGTTTGGAAACACCATATATTTT. The encoded protein is CASSSDRGFGNTIYF.

With regard to this clone: An end of the junction does not agree with germline; a read error may underlie this. The chain joins TRBV5-1 to TRBJ2-2; 8 bases are a match to TRBD1. The CDR3 runs 17 residues. Germline V CDR1 and CDR2: SGHRS, YFSETQ. The CDR3 region has the DNA TGCGCCGGCAGGACAGGGCCTCCCAAACAGGACACCGGGGAGCTGTTTTTT. The encoded protein is CAGRTGPPKQDTGELFF.

V usage is TRBV2 and J usage is TRBJ1-2; 7 bases line up with TRBD1. Germline-derived CDR1 and CDR2 are SNHLY and FYNNEI. There are 13 residues in the CDR3. The J segment lost 4 bases and the V segment lost 7 bases, leaving 6 bases of the junction unmatched. CDR3: CASTDRATYGYTF. DNA of the CDR3: TGTGCCAGCACCGACAGGGCGACCTATGGCTACACCTTC.

The V gene is TRBV4-1, the J gene TRBJ1-2; no reliable D call. This CDR3 is 15 amino acids long. V was pared by 4 bases and J by 0 bases, with 12 bases between. Germline CDR1 and CDR2: MGHRA and YSYEKL. The CDR3 nucleotides read TGCGCCAGCAGCCCTTTCGGGGATTCTAACTATGGCTACACCTTC. This translates into CASSPFGDSNYGYTF.

The genes are TRBV5-1 and TRBJ1-2; D may be TRBD1 (5 bases). V lost 1 base and J lost 10, with 17 bases in between. The CDR3 is 14 residues long. Per germline, CDR1 SGHRS and CDR2 YFSETQ. The DNA of the CDR3 is TGCGCCAGCAGCTTGTACCAGGGCCGCCCCGACTACACCTTC. Encoded protein: CASSLYQGRPDYTF.

CDR3 residues: CASSVESSGRYHGYTF. CDR3 nucleotides: TGTGCCAGCAGCGTAGAGTCGTCGGGGAGGTATCATGGCTACACCTTC. The rearrangement joins TRBV9 to TRBJ1-2, with unresolved D. CDR3 length equals 16 residues. V gave up 0 bases and J gave up 6 bases, with 18 bases separating them. The germline CDR1 and CDR2 sequences are SGDLS and YYNGEE. The whole variable domain, filled in from reference TRBV9 and TRBJ1-2, reads DSGVTQTPKHLITATGQRVTLRCSPRSGDLSVYWYQQSLDQGLQFLIQYYNGEERAKGNILERFSAQQFPDLHSELNLSSLELGDSALYFCASSVESSGRYHGYTFGSGTRLTVV.

This chain links TRBV25-1 with TRBJ1-1; D is unclear. The V end lost 7 bases, the J end lost 3 bases, and 12 bases lay between the germline ends. This CDR3 region has 13 residues. Germline CDR1 MGHDK, CDR2 SYGVNS. CDR3 loop: CASIGWEDTEAFF. CDR3 sequence (DNA): TGTGCCAGCATAGGCTGGGAGGACACTGAAGCTTTCTTT.

The rearrangement links TRBV6-5 to TRBJ1-4, with 10 positions matching TRBD1. Losses at the gene ends were 6 bases for V and 8 bases for J; bases not matched to a gene: 6. CDR3 size: 14 residues. The V gene's germline CDR1 is MNHEY and CDR2 SVGAGI. The chain's CDR3 is CASRTPGQGEKLFF. In nucleotides, the CDR3 is TGTGCCAGCAGAACCCCGGGACAGGGGGAAAAACTGTTTTTT.

The chain recombines TRBV28 with TRBJ1-6; D not resolved. The germline V and J ends were trimmed by 2 bases and 9 bases, with 14 bases remaining between them. This CDR3 spans 15 amino acids. CDR1 MDHEN and CDR2 SYDVKM come from the germline V gene. CDR3: CASSLPGYSGSPLHF. DNA of the CDR3: TGTGCCAGCAGTTTACCGGGGTACAGCGGTTCACCCCTCCACTTT.

This rearrangement joins TRBV30 to TRBJ1-1, with a weak D call TRBD1 (6 bases). Germline CDR1 GTSNPN, CDR2 SVGIG (reference sequence). V gave up 5 bases and J gave up 1 base, with 17 bases separating them. This CDR3 is built from 15 residues. The CDR3 coding sequence is TGTGCCTGGGCCCCTGGGACACAGAAGAACACTGAAGCTTTCTTT. Its protein is CAWAPGTQKNTEAFF.

The rearrangement joins TRBV14 to TRBJ2-7, with a possible D match to TRBD1 (7 bases). The germline V and J ends were trimmed by 7 bases and 4 bases, with 17 bases remaining between them. This CDR3 comprises 14 residues. Germline V gives CDR1 SGHDN, CDR2 FVKESK. In nucleotides, the CDR3 is TGTGCCAGCACCCCAGGGGGGTTCTCTTACGAGCAGTACTTC. This translates into CASTPGGFSYEQYF.

This chain joins TRBV12-2 and TRBJ2-1; the listed D gene, TRBD2, was not tested against the DNA. TRBV12-2 is an annotated pseudogene. There are 19 residues in the CDR3. The CDR3 protein is CASRSSRTSGTDSYNEQFF. In nucleotides, the CDR3 is TGTGCAAGTCGCTCCAGCCGGACTAGCGGGACTGACTCCTACAATGAGCAGTTCTTC.

CDR3 bases: TGCGCCAGCAGCCAAGCTTGGCAAAACGAGCAGTTCTTC. Translating it yields CASSQAWQNEQFF. This chain connects TRBV4-1 to TRBJ2-1; D unclear. The CDR3 consists of 13 residues. Trimming shortened V by 1 base and J by 10 bases, and 11 bases separated the two germline ends. The germline V gene encodes CDR1 MGHRA and CDR2 YSYEKL.

The chain links TRBV2 to TRBJ2-1, with 15 bases lining up with TRBD2. The CDR3 runs 17 residues. Germline CDR1 reads SNHLY; CDR2 reads FYNNEI. The V gene end was trimmed by 4 bases and the J gene end by 0 bases; junction bases not matched to a gene: 1. CDR3 loop: CASSGTSGGASYNEQFF. As DNA, the CDR3 is TGTGCCAGCAGTGGGACTAGCGGGGGGGCCTCCTACAATGAGCAGTTCTTC. The whole variable domain, filled in from reference TRBV2 and TRBJ2-1, reads EPEVTQTPSHQVTQMGQEVILRCVPISNHLYFYWYRQILGQKVEFLVSFYNNEISEKSEIFDDQFSVERPDGSNFTLKIRSTKLEDSAMYFCASSGTSGGASYNEQFFGPGTRLTVL.

The gene calls are TRBV10-3 and TRBJ1-5; 12 bases line up with TRBD1. The junction had 11 bases not matched to a gene; V was cut back by 3 bases and J by 2 bases. There are 19 residues in the CDR3. Germline V gene lookup returns CDR1 ENHRY and CDR2 SYGVKD. The CDR3 DNA reads TGTGCCATCAGTGACACCGGGACAGGGGGCAGTGGGGGCAATCAGCCCCAGCATTTT. Protein: CAISDTGTGGSGGNQPQHF.

The genes are TRBV9 and TRBJ2-3; no clear D. The V gene lost 4 bases and the J gene lost 6 bases, with 12 bases spanning the gap. The CDR3 is 13 amino acids. Germline V gene lookup returns CDR1 SGDLS and CDR2 YYNGEE. The CDR3 loop reads CASSLFSGDTQYF. The CDR3 DNA reads TGTGCCAGCAGCTTATTCTCCGGGGATACGCAGTATTTT.